The 26 T cell receptor beta chains given below trace back to one sample, sequenced in a study of T cell changes during pregnancy in multiple sclerosis. Repertoires were generated with immunoSEQ multiplex PCR, while TCRdb's copy carries only in-frame clones and drops some. The table includes tens of thousands of clones, roughly 90% detected once. Here the sequenced sample was CD4+ T cells from peripheral blood mononuclear cells, taken after pregnancy. Receptors were obtained from a female donor with multiple sclerosis, enrolled in a pregnancy study.

The DNA of the CDR3 is TGTGCCAGCAAAGACCGGGACAGGGATGAGCAGTTCTTC. Translation gives CASKDRDRDEQFF. V gene TRBV6-1 combines with J gene TRBJ2-1; TRBD1 matches at 9 bases. The junction had 6 bases not matched to a gene; V was cut back by 7 bases and J by 8 bases. CDR1 is MNHNS and CDR2 is SASEGT in the germline V gene. The CDR3 extends over 13 amino acids.

This chain connects TRBV11-3 to TRBJ1-1, with D possibly being TRBD1 (5 bases). The CDR3 totals 14 residues. Trimming shortened V by 5 bases and J by 4 bases, and 14 bases separated the two germline ends. Germline assignment: CDR1 SGHNT and CDR2 YENEEA. In DNA, the CDR3 is TGTGCCAGCAGCCGGGGGGGAATCGGCACTGAAGCTTTCTTT. Amino acids: CASSRGGIGTEAFF.

The rearrangement joins TRBV10-3 to TRBJ2-7, with TRBD1 identical over 7 bases. V lost 2 bases to trimming and J lost 2 bases; unmatched junction nucleotides: 6. Germline V gene lookup returns CDR1 ENHRY and CDR2 SYGVKD. The CDR3 is 15 residues long. CDR3 protein: CAISEIGGRTYEQYF. CDR3 DNA sequence: TGTGCCATCAGTGAGATAGGGGGCAGGACCTACGAGCAGTACTTC.

The V gene is TRBV7-9, the J gene TRBJ2-5; D uncertain. Trimming shortened V by 0 bases and J by 2 bases, and 10 bases separated the two germline ends. Germline CDR1 SEHNR, CDR2 FQNEAQ (reference sequence). This CDR3 contains 15 residues. The CDR3 DNA is TGTGCCAGCAGCTTAGCTTCTGTCAGGCAAGAGACCCAGTACTTC. Protein: CASSLASVRQETQYF.

The chain combines TRBV18 with TRBJ2-3; D might be TRBD2 (7 bases). Germline lookup yields CDR1 KGHSH and CDR2 LQKENI. The CDR3 spans 17 residues. Trimming removed 0 bases at V and 1 base at J, with 14 bases between. The CDR3: CASSPPGGGGRTDTQYF. In nucleotides, the CDR3 is TGTGCCAGCTCACCACCAGGTGGGGGGGGCCGCACAGATACGCAGTATTTT.

The chain joins TRBV15 to TRBJ2-1, with D possibly TRBD2 on 7 matching bases. The CDR3 has 18 residues. The V and J ends lost 1 base and 0 bases respectively, with 16 bases between them. In germline, CDR1 is LNHNV, CDR2 YYDKDF (reference sequence). CDR3 protein: CATSRGGGAASSYNEQFF. CDR3 nucleotide sequence: TGTGCCACCAGCAGAGGAGGGGGGGCCGCGAGCTCCTACAATGAGCAGTTCTTC.

This chain connects TRBV2 to TRBJ2-1, with 8 positions matching TRBD2. Germline V gene sequence: CDR1 SNHLY, CDR2 FYNNEI. This CDR3 is built from 16 residues. V was pared by 7 bases and J by 9 bases, with 17 bases of the junction left unmatched. DNA of the CDR3: TGTGCCAGCACCGGGGGTAGGGCGGGGGGAGTCAGTGAGCAGTTCTTC. It translates to CASTGGRAGGVSEQFF.

The rearrangement uses TRBV30 and TRBJ2-5, with 7 nucleotides matching TRBD1. The CDR3 runs 15 residues. V lost 1 base and J lost 7; bases outside the gene matches: 12. Germline V gives CDR1 GTSNPN, CDR2 SVGIG (reference sequence). CDR3 DNA sequence: TGTGCCTGGAGTGGGCAGGGGGTCTCGATCGGGACCCAGTACTTC. This encodes CAWSGQGVSIGTQYF.

The V and J genes are TRBV6-6 and TRBJ1-1, with 7 bases matching TRBD1. J lost 1 base, V lost 0 bases, and 2 bases had no gene match. This CDR3 region has 15 residues. Germline lookup yields CDR1 MNHNY and CDR2 SVGAGI (reference sequence). CDR3 in DNA: TGTGCCAGCAGTTACTCGGGGACAGCGAACACTGAAGCTTTCTTT. Its translation: CASSYSGTANTEAFF.

The chain has TRBV7-2 and TRBJ1-1, with D possibly being TRBD1 (5 bases). This CDR3 has 15 amino acids. V was clipped by 3 bases and J by 0 bases, with 11 bases between them. Germline values: CDR1 SGHTA, CDR2 FQGNSA. CDR3: CASSLGGIMNTEAFF. CDR3 DNA sequence: TGTGCCAGCAGCTTGGGGGGAATCATGAACACTGAAGCTTTCTTT.

The chain links TRBV10-2 to TRBJ2-1, with 8 bases aligning to TRBD2. This CDR3 is built from 17 residues. V dropped 7 bases and J dropped 0; count of bases not matched to a gene: 11. Germline CDR1 WSHSY, CDR2 SAAADI. CDR3 sequence: CASKPLSGGSSYNEQFF. The DNA for the CDR3 is TGCGCCAGCAAACCTCTCAGCGGGGGAAGCTCCTACAATGAGCAGTTCTTC.

This chain connects TRBV27 to TRBJ2-7, with 8 bases aligning to TRBD1. With V trimmed by 2 bases and J by 2 bases, 2 bases remained unmatched. The CDR3 contains 14 residues. The germline V gene encodes CDR1 MNHEY and CDR2 SMNVEV (reference sequence). CDR3 sequence reads: CASSLAQGAYEQYF. The DNA of the CDR3 is TGTGCCAGCAGTTTAGCACAGGGGGCCTACGAGCAGTACTTC.

The chain employs TRBV25-1 and TRBJ2-7; tentatively, D is TRBD1 (6 bases). The CDR3 runs 14 residues. Germline loops: CDR1 MGHDK, CDR2 SYGVNS. Trimming shortened V by 5 bases and J by 3 bases, and 14 bases separated the two germline ends. This CDR3 reads CASSPQGVLYEQYF. CDR3 DNA sequence: TGTGCCAGCAGTCCACAGGGAGTGCTCTACGAGCAGTACTTC.

This clone appeared a few times. The chain combines TRBV18 with TRBJ2-3; perhaps TRBD1 as D (5 bases). This CDR3 contains 14 residues. V was trimmed by 5 bases and J by 6 bases, leaving 15 bases between them. The germline gives CDR1 KGHSH, CDR2 LQKENI. This CDR3 is CASSSGREADTQYF. DNA of the CDR3: TGTGCCAGCTCATCTGGCAGGGAAGCCGATACGCAGTATTTT.

The V gene is TRBV10-3, the J gene TRBJ2-5; 10 nucleotides align to TRBD1. The germline V gene encodes CDR1 ENHRY and CDR2 SYGVKD. The CDR3 is 15 amino acids. V gave up 4 bases and J gave up 5 bases; unmatched junction bases: 7. The CDR3 here is CAISALGQGRETQYF. DNA of the CDR3: TGTGCCATCAGTGCGCTGGGACAGGGGCGGGAGACCCAGTACTTC.

The genes are TRBV18 and TRBJ1-2, with 8 bases that match TRBD1. V shed 2 bases and J 8 bases; nucleotides not matched to a gene: 4. This CDR3 is built from 13 residues. Germline CDR1 KGHSH, CDR2 LQKENI. The CDR3 region is CASSPGQGRGYTF. CDR3 bases: TGTGCCAGCTCACCAGGACAGGGTCGCGGCTACACCTTC.

This chain joins TRBV29-1 and TRBJ1-3; D not resolved. There are 11 residues in the CDR3. Germline V CDR1 and CDR2: SQVTM, ANQGSEA. Deletions cut 6 bases from V and 7 bases from J, with 10 bases between. Here the CDR3 reads CSVDFGNTIYF. In nucleotides, the CDR3 is TGCAGCGTCGATTTCGGGAACACCATATATTTT.

The chain joins TRBV5-6 to TRBJ2-1; TRBD2 might be the D (5 bases). The CDR3 runs to 16 residues. Germline loops: CDR1 SGHDT, CDR2 YYEEEE. The ends were cut back, 1 base at V and 9 bases at J, with 20 bases in the middle. CDR3 region: CASSLRAVSAKLEQFF. CDR3 bases: TGTGCCAGCAGCTTGCGAGCGGTCAGCGCCAAACTTGAGCAGTTCTTC.

The chain joins TRBV6-1 to TRBJ1-4, with D perhaps matching TRBD1 (5 bases). The CDR3 runs 13 residues. In germline, CDR1 is MNHNS, CDR2 SASEGT. Trimming left V 0 bases short and J 13 bases short, with 12 bases between. In nucleotides, the CDR3 is TGTGCCAGCAGTGAAGCCCAGGGTAGGGGACTGTTTTTT. Amino acids: CASSEAQGRGLFF.

J is TRBJ2-7 and V is TRBV5-5; TRBD1 matches at 7 bases. The V gene's germline CDR1 is SGHKS and CDR2 YYEKEE (reference sequence). V was clipped by 3 bases and J by 5 bases; unmatched bases: 17. CDR3 length equals 17 residues. CDR3 bases: TGTGCCAGCAGCTGGGACCGGCGAGTCGACAGGGCCGACGAGCAGTACTTC. Residues: CASSWDRRVDRADEQYF.

The genes are TRBV6-5 and TRBJ2-3; tentatively, D is TRBD2 (6 bases). Trimming removed 3 bases at V and 4 bases at J, with 14 bases between. CDR3 size: 15 residues. Looked up from germline, CDR1 is MNHEY and CDR2 is SVGAGI. CDR3 nucleotide sequence: TGTGCCAGCAGTTATGTAACTAGCCCAGCAGATACGCAGTATTTT. Translated, it gives CASSYVTSPADTQYF.

This sequence joins TRBV5-8 and TRBJ1-2, with 10 bases that match TRBD1. Losses at the gene ends were 4 bases for V and 4 bases for J; bases not matched to a gene: 7. Germline CDR1 is SGHTS and CDR2 is YDEGEE. This CDR3 contains 15 residues. The CDR3: CASSTGQGVSYGYTF. As DNA, the CDR3 is TGTGCCAGCAGCACCGGACAGGGGGTGTCCTATGGCTACACCTTC.

V usage is TRBV5-6 and J usage is TRBJ2-7, with D tentatively TRBD1 (5 bases). CDR3 size: 17 residues. CDR1 SGHDT and CDR2 YYEEEE come from the germline V gene. Trimming removed 3 bases from V and 5 bases from J, with 24 bases in between. The CDR3 coding sequence is TGTGCCAGCAGCTACCCCCGGGTCAGCAGGGTCGTGGACGAGCAGTACTTC. Translation: CASSYPRVSRVVDEQYF.

The chain has TRBV7-2 and TRBJ2-5; maybe TRBD2 (6 bases). Trimming left V 1 base short and J 5 bases short, with 14 bases between. The CDR3 extends over 15 amino acids. From germline, CDR1 is SGHTA and CDR2 FQGNSA. The CDR3 region is CASSLVGRAGETQYF. Here the CDR3 DNA reads TGTGCCAGCAGCTTAGTTGGCAGGGCGGGGGAGACCCAGTACTTC.

The chain has TRBV18 and TRBJ2-3; weak D call: TRBD1 (6 bases). Looked up from germline, CDR1 is KGHSH and CDR2 is LQKENI. The CDR3 contains 14 residues. Trimming removed 0 bases at V and 6 bases at J, with 10 bases between. CDR3 protein: CASSPPAGADTQYF. DNA of the CDR3: TGTGCCAGCTCACCACCGGCAGGGGCGGATACGCAGTATTTT.

The V gene is TRBV19, the J gene TRBJ2-2, with TRBD1 matching 10 bases. J lost 6 bases, V lost 5 bases, and 6 bases had no gene match. This CDR3 region has 15 residues. Germline CDR1 reads LNHDA; CDR2 reads SQIVND (reference sequence). The CDR3 is CASSSHGQGAGELFF. For the CDR3, the DNA is TGTGCCAGTAGTTCTCACGGACAGGGGGCCGGGGAGCTGTTTTTT.